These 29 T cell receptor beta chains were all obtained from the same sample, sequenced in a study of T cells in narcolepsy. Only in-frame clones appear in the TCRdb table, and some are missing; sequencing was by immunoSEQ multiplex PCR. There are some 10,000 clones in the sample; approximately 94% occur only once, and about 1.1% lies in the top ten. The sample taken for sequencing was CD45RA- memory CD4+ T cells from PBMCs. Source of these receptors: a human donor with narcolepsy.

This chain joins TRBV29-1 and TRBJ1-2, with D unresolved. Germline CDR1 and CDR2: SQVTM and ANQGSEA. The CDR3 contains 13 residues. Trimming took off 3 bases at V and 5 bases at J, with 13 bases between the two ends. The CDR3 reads CSVDTVDSYGYTF. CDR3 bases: TGCAGCGTTGACACGGTGGATTCGTATGGCTACACCTTC.

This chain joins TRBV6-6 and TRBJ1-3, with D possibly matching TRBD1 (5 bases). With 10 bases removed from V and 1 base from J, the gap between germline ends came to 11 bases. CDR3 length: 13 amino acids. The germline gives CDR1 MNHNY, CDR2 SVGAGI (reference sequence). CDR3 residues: CATWGFSGNTIYF. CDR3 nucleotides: TGTGCCACCTGGGGGTTTTCTGGAAACACCATATATTTT.

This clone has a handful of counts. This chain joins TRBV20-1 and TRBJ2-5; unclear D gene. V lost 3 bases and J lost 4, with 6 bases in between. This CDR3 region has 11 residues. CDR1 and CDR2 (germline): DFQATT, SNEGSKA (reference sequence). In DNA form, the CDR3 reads TGCAGTGCTAGTGTGGGAGAGACCCAGTACTTC. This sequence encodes CSASVGETQYF.

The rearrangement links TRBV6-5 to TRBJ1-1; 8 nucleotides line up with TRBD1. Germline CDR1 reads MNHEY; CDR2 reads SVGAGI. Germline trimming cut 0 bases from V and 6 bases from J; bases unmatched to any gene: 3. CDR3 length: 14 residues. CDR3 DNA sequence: TGTGCCAGCAGTTACTCTCAGGGGGCAGCTGAAGCTTTCTTT. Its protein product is CASSYSQGAAEAFF.

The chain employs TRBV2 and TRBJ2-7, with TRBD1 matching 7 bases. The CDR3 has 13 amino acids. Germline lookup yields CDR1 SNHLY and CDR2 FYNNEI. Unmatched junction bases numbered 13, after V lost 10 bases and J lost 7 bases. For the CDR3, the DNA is TGTGCCAAAAGGGGGACAGCAGGTAGAGAGCAGTACTTC. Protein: CAKRGTAGREQYF.

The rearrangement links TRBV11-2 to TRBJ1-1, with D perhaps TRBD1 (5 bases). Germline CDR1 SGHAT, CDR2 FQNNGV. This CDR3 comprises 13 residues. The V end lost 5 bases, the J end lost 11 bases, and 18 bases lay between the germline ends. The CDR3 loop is CASSPRGEGRAFF. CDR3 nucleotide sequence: TGTGCCAGCAGCCCCCGGGGCGAAGGGCGCGCTTTCTTT.

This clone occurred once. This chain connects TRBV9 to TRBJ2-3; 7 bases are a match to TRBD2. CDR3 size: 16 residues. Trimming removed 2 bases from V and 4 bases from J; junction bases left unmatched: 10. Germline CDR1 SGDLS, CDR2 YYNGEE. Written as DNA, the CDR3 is TGTGCCAGCAGCGTTGTCGGAAGCGGGATTGCAGATACGCAGTATTTT. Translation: CASSVVGSGIADTQYF.

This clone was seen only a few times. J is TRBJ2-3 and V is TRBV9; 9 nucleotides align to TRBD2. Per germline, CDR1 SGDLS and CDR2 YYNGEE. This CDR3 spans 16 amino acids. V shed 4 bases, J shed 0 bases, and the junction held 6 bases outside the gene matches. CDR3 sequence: CASSISGGPSTDTQYF. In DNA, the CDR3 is TGTGCCAGCAGCATTAGCGGGGGCCCTAGCACAGATACGCAGTATTTT.

The CDR3 DNA follows: TGCAGCGTTAGGGCGGGAGAGACCCAGTACTTC. The encoded protein is CSVRAGETQYF. The J gene is TRBJ2-5, the V gene TRBV29-1; TRBD2 might be the D (5 bases). Trimming stripped 5 bases from V and 4 bases from J, with 8 bases between. CDR3 length equals 11 residues. Germline V lookup: CDR1 SQVTM, CDR2 ANQGSEA. The entire variable domain, with the rest obtained from reference TRBV29-1 and TRBJ2-5, is as follows: SAVISQKPSRDICQRGTSLTIQCQVDSQVTMMFWYRQQPGQSLTLIATANQGSEATYESGFVIDKFPISRPNLTFSTLTVSNMSPEDSSIYLCSVRAGETQYFGPGTRLLVL.

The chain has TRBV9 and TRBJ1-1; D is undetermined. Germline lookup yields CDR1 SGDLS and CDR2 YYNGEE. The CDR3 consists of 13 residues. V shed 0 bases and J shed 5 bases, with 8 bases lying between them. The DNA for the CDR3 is TGTGCCAGCAGCGTAGGAATGGAAACTGAAGCTTTCTTT. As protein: CASSVGMETEAFF.

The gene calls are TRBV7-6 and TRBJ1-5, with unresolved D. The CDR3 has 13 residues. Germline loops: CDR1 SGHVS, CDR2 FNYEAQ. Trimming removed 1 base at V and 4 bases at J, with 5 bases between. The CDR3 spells CASSLGPNQPQHF. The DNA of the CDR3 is TGTGCCAGCAGCTTAGGCCCTAATCAGCCCCAGCATTTT.

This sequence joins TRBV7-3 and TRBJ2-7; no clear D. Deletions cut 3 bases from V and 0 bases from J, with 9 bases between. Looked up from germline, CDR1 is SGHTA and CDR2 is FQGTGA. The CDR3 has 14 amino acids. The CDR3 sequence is CASSLDGSSYEQYF. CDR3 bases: TGTGCCAGCAGCTTGGACGGTAGCTCCTACGAGCAGTACTTC.

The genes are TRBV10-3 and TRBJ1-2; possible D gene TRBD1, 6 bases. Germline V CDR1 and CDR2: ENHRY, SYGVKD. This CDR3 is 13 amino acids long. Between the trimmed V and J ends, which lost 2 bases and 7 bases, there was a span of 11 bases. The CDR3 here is CAISEDRSGGYTF. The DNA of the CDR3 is TGTGCCATCAGTGAGGACAGGTCGGGTGGCTACACCTTC.

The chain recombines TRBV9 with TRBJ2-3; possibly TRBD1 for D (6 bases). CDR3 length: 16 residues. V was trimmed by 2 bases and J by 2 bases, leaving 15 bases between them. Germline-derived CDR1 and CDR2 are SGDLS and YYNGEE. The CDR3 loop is CASSVSGTMPTDTQYF. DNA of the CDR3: TGTGCCAGCAGCGTCTCCGGGACAATGCCCACAGATACGCAGTATTTT.

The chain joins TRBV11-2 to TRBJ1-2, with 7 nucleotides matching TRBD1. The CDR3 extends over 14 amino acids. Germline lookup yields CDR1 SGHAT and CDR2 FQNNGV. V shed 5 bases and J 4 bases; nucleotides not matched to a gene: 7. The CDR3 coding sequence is TGTGCCAGCAGCCCCCGGACAGGCCCCTATGGCTACACCTTC. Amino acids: CASSPRTGPYGYTF.

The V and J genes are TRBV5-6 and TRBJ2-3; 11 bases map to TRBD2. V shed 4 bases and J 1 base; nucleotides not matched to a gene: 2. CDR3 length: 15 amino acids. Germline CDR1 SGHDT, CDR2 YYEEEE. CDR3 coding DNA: TGTGCCAGCAGCGCGGGACTAGCGGGCACAGATACGCAGTATTTT. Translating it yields CASSAGLAGTDTQYF.

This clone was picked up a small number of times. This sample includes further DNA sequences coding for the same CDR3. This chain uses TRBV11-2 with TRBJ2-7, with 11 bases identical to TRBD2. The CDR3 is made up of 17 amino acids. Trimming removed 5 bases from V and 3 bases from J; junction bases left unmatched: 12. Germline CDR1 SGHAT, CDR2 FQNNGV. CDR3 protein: CASSERGLAGGRYEQYF. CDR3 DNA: TGTGCCAGCAGCGAGAGGGGTTTAGCGGGGGGGCGCTACGAGCAGTACTTC.

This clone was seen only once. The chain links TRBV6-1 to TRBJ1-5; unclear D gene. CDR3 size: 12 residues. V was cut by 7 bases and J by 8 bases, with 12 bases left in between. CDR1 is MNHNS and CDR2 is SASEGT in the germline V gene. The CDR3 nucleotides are TGTGCCAGCAATAAAGATTTTAAGCCCCAGCATTTT. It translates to CASNKDFKPQHF.

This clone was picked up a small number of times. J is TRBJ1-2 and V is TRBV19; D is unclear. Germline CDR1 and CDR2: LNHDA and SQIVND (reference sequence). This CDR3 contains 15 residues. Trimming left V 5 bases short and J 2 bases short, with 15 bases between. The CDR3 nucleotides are TGTGCCAGTAGTTCAGACACGCACCTAAACTATGGCTACACCTTC. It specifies CASSSDTHLNYGYTF.

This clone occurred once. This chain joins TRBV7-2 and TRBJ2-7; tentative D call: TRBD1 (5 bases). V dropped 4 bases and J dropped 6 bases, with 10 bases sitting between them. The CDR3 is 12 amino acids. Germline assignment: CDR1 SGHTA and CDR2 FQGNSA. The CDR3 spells CASSSTGAEQYF. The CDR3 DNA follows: TGTGCCAGCAGCTCTACAGGTGCCGAGCAGTACTTC.

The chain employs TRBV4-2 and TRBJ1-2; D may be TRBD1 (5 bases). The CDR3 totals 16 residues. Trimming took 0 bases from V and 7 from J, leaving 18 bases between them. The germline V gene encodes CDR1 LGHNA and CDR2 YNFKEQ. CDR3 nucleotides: TGTGCCAGCAGCCAAGATCCCTTACGGGGCAACGGTGGCTACACCTTC. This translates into CASSQDPLRGNGGYTF.

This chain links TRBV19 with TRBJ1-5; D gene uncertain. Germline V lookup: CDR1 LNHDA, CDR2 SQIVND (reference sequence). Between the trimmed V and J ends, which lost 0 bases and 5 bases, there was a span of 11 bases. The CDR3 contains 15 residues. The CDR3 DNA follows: TGTGCCAGTAGTATAGACCAAGGGCGGGATCAGCCCCAGCATTTT. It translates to CASSIDQGRDQPQHF.

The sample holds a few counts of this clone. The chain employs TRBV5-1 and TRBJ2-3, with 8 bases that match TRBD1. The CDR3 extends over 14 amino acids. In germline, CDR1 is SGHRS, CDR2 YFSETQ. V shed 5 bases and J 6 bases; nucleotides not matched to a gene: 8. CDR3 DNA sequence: TGCGCCAGCAGGACAGGGGTGCTGGCGGATACGCAGTATTTT. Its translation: CASRTGVLADTQYF.

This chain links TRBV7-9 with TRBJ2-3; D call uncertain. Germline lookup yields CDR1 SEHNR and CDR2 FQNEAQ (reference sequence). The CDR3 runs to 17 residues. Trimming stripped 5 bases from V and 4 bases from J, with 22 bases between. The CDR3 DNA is TGTGCCAGCAGCCCCGGTCGGGTCGCCCGAAGGGCAGATACGCAGTATTTT. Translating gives CASSPGRVARRADTQYF.

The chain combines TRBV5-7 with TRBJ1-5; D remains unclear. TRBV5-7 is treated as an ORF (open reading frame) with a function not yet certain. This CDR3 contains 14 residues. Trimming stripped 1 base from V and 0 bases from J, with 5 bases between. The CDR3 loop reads CASSLIGSNQPQHF. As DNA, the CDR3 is TGTGCCAGCAGCTTGATCGGTAGCAATCAGCCCCAGCATTTT.

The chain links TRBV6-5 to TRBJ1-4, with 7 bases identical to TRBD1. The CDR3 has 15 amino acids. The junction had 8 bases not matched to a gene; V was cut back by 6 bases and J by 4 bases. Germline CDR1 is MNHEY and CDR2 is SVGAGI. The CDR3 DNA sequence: TGTGCCAGCAGCGAAATCGACAGGGTTAATGAAAAACTGTTTTTT. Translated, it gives CASSEIDRVNEKLFF.

CDR3: CASSQGLSGYTF. In DNA form, the CDR3 reads TGTGCCAGCAGCCAGGGACTAAGTGGCTACACCTTC. This chain uses TRBV4-2 with TRBJ1-2, with a weak D call TRBD1 (5 bases). From germline, CDR1 is LGHNA and CDR2 YNFKEQ. Trimming stripped 3 bases from V and 7 bases from J, with 9 bases between. This CDR3 has 12 amino acids.

In DNA, the CDR3 is TGCGCCAGCAGCCAAGTTCCAGGTGATAGCAATCAGCCCCAGCATTTT. Amino acid sequence: CASSQVPGDSNQPQHF. The V call is TRBV4-1, the J call TRBJ1-5; D ambiguous. With 1 base removed from V and 0 bases from J, the gap between germline ends came to 10 bases. CDR3 size: 16 residues. Germline V gene lookup returns CDR1 MGHRA and CDR2 YSYEKL.

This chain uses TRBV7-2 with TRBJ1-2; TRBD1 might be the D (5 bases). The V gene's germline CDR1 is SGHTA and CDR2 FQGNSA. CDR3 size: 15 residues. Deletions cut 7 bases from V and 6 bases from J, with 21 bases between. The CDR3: CASIQDGGFGNGYTF. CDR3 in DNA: TGTGCCAGCATCCAAGACGGGGGGTTCGGGAATGGCTACACCTTC. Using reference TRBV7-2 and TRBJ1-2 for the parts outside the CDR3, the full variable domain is GAGVSQSPSNKVTEKGKDVELRCDPISGHTALYWYRQSLGQGLEFLIYFQGNSAPDKSGLPSDRFSAERTGGSVSTLTIQRTQQEDSAVYLCASIQDGGFGNGYTFGSGTRLTVV.